The T cell receptor (beta chain) under discussion was sequenced for a study of blood T cell repertoires in COVID-19. Those enrolled, adults aged roughly 18 to 100 years, came from 20 to 25 US areas. Allocation to cohorts depended on clinical history reported by the participants. The method was immunoSEQ multiplex PCR; TCRdb's version includes in-frame clones alone and lacks a portion of them. The table has nearly 250,000 clones, about nine tenths seen once. This receptor was obtained from a man between 50 and 59 years old who had been exposed to COVID-19. Sequencing used PBMCs or T cells enriched from blood (not recorded which).

CDR3: CASSPRRGDGEKLFF. CDR3 sequence (DNA): TGTGCCAGCTCACCACGGAGGGGTGACGGTGAAAAACTGTTTTTT. This chain connects TRBV18 to TRBJ1-4; tentatively, D is TRBD1 (5 bases). CDR1 is KGHSH and CDR2 is LQKENI in the germline V gene. The CDR3 is 15 residues long. The V end was cut by 1 base, the J end by 7 bases, with 13 bases between.